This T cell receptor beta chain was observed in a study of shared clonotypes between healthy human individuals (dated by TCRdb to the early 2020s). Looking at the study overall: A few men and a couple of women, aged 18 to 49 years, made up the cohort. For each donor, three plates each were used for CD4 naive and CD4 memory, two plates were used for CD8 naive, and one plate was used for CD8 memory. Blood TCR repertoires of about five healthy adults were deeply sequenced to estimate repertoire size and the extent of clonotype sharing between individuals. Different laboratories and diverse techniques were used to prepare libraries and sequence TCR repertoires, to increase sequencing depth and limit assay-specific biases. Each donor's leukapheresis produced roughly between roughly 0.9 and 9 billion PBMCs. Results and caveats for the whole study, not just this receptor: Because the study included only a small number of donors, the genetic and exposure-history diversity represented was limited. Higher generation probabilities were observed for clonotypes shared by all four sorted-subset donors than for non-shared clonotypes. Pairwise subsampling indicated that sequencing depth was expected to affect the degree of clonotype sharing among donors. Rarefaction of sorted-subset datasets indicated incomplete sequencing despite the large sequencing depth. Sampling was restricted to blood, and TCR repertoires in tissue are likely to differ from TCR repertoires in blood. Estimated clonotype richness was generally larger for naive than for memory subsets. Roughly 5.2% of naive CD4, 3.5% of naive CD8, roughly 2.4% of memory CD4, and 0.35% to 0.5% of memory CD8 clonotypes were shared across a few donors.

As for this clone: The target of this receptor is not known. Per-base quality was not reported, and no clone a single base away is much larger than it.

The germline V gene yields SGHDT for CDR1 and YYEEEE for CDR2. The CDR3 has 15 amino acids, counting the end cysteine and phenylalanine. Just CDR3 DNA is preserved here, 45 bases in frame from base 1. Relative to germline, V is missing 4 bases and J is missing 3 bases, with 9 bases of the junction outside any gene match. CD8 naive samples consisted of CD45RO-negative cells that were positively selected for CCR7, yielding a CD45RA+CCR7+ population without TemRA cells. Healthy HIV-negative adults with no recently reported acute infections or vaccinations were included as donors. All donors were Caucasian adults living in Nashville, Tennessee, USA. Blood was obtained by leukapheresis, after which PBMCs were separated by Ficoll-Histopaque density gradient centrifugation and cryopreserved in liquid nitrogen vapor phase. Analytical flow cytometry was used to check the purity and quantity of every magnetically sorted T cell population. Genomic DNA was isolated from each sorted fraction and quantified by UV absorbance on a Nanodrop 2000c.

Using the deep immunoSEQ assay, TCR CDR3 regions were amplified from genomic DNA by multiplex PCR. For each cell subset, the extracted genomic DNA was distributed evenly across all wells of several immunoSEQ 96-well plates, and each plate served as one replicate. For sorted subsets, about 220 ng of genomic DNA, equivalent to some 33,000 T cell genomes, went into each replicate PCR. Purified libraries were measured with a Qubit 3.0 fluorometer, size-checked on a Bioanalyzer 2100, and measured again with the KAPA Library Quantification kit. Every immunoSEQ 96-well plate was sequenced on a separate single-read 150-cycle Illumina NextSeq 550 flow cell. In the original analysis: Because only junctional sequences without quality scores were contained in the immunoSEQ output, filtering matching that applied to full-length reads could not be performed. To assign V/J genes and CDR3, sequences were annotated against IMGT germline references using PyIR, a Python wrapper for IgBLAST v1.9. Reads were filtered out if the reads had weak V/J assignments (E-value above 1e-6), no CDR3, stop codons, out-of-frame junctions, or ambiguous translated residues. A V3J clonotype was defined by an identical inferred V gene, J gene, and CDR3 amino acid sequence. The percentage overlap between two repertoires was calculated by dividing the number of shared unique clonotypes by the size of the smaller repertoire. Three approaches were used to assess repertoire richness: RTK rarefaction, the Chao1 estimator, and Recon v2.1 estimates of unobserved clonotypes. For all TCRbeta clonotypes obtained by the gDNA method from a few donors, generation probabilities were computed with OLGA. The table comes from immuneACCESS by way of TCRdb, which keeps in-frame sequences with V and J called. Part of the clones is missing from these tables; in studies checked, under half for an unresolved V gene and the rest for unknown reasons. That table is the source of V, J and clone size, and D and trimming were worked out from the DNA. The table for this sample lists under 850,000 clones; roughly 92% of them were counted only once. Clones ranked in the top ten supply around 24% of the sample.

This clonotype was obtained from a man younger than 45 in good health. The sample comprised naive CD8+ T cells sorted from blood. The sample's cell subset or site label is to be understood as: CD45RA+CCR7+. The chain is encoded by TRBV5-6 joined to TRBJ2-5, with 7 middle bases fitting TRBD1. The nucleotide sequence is TGTGCCAGCAGCGTAAGAGGGACAGTTGAAGAGACCCAGTACTTC. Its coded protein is CASSVRGTVEETQYF.